What follows are 18 T cell receptor beta chains derived from one specimen sequenced in a study of cytomegalovirus exposure and HLA in healthy donors. PCR involved 60 Vbeta and 13 Jbeta primers. Sequencing was performed with immunoSEQ multiplex PCR; in TCRdb, only in-frame clones are kept and a portion is missing. The table records under 150,000 clones, 60% to 85% of them present only once. Sequenced sample: PBMCs. These receptors all come from a woman aged 18 to 35 in good health and CMV-seronegative.

This clone was detected only once. The J gene is TRBJ1-1, the V gene TRBV28; D unresolved. CDR3 length: 13 amino acids. The germline V gene has CDR1 MDHEN and CDR2 SYDVKM. Between the trimmed V and J ends, which lost 3 bases and 0 bases, there was a span of 5 bases. The CDR3 coding sequence is TGTGCCAGCAGTTTGTTTATGAACACTGAAGCTTTCTTT. It encodes CASSLFMNTEAFF.

This chain links TRBV5-1 with TRBJ2-1, with D perhaps TRBD2 (6 bases). Germline V gives CDR1 SGHRS, CDR2 YFSETQ. The CDR3 length is 16 residues. V was trimmed by 4 bases and J by 3 bases, leaving 17 bases between them. For the CDR3, the DNA is TGCGCCAGCAGCCCCGGGACTGGGATCGACTACAATGAGCAGTTCTTC. Its protein is CASSPGTGIDYNEQFF.

This clone has a handful of counts. The CDR3 protein is CASSDDRGAGTEAFF. CDR3 bases: TGTGCCAGCAGTGACGACCGGGGTGCGGGTACTGAAGCTTTCTTT. The chain uses TRBV2 and TRBJ1-1; D not resolved. With 3 bases removed from V and 5 bases from J, the gap between germline ends came to 16 bases. Per the germline V gene, CDR1 is SNHLY and CDR2 is FYNNEI. The CDR3 runs to 15 residues.

This clone turned up a few times. This sequence joins TRBV19 and TRBJ1-1, with 7 bases aligning to TRBD1. This CDR3 contains 15 residues. Trimming cost V 5 bases and J 7 bases; bases outside gene matches: 13. The germline V gene encodes CDR1 LNHDA and CDR2 SQIVND (reference sequence). The DNA for the CDR3 is TGTGCCAGTAGTCCTTCGAGGGGATGGGACAGTGAAGCTTTCTTT. This encodes CASSPSRGWDSEAFF. The full variable domain, with the rest looked up from reference TRBV19 and TRBJ1-1, is DGGITQSPKYLFRKEGQNVTLSCEQNLNHDAMYWYRQDPGQGLRLIYYSQIVNDFQKGDIAEGYSVSREKKESFPLTVTSAQKNPTAFYLCASSPSRGWDSEAFFGQGTRLTVV.

CDR3 nucleotides: TGCAGCGTTGAAAACAGGGGCCGGACGACTGAAGCTTTCTTT. Protein sequence: CSVENRGRTTEAFF. The chain links TRBV29-1 to TRBJ1-1; the match to TRBD1 covers 7 bases. The germline V gene has CDR1 SQVTM and CDR2 ANQGSEA. The CDR3 has 14 residues. V trimming: 2 bases; J trimming: 5 bases; junction bases outside the gene matches: 8.

This clone has a count of ten or more. The V gene is TRBV9, the J gene TRBJ1-2; D gene ambiguous. Germline V gene data show CDR1 as SGDLS and CDR2 as YYNGEE. Trimming pared 0 bases from V and 2 bases from J, leaving 23 bases between. The CDR3 spans 19 residues. The chain's CDR3 is CASSVGVLGLNAQNYGYTF. CDR3 nucleotides: TGTGCCAGCAGCGTAGGGGTGCTGGGCCTTAACGCCCAAAACTATGGCTACACCTTC.

The CDR3 loop is CASSLGTGSSYEQYF. In nucleotides, the CDR3 is TGCGCCAGCAGCCTAGGGACAGGTTCCTCCTACGAGCAGTACTTC. The chain is built from TRBV5-1 and TRBJ2-7, with TRBD1 identical over 8 bases. This CDR3 is 15 amino acids long. The germline V gene has CDR1 SGHRS and CDR2 YFSETQ. After removal of 4 bases from V and 0 bases from J, the junction contained 6 bases not matched to a gene.

The gene calls are TRBV7-9 and TRBJ2-5, with TRBD2 as a possible D gene (6 bases). CDR1 is SEHNR and CDR2 is FQNEAQ in the germline V gene (reference sequence). V was trimmed by 4 bases and J by 1 base, leaving 13 bases between them. The CDR3 extends over 15 amino acids. CDR3 nucleotides: TGTGCCAGCAGCTCCCCCGGGGGTAGCCAAGAGACCCAGTACTTC. This gives the protein CASSSPGGSQETQYF.

The chain has TRBV19 and TRBJ1-1, with unresolved D. Between the trimmed V and J ends, which lost 6 bases and 4 bases, there was a span of 15 bases. This CDR3 has 14 residues. CDR1 and CDR2 from the germline V gene are LNHDA and SQIVND (reference sequence). The CDR3 here is CASRAGNGGTEAFF. The CDR3 nucleotides are TGTGCCAGTAGAGCGGGGAACGGAGGCACTGAAGCTTTCTTT. Drawing the rest from reference TRBV19 and TRBJ1-1, the complete variable domain is DGGITQSPKYLFRKEGQNVTLSCEQNLNHDAMYWYRQDPGQGLRLIYYSQIVNDFQKGDIAEGYSVSREKKESFPLTVTSAQKNPTAFYLCASRAGNGGTEAFFGQGTRLTVV.

V gene TRBV5-4 combines with J gene TRBJ2-7; 9 bases are a match to TRBD1. The CDR3 loop spans 16 amino acids. The V segment lost 0 bases and the J segment 4 bases; nucleotides outside the gene matches: 8. Per the germline V gene, CDR1 is SGHNT and CDR2 is YYREEE (reference sequence). The CDR3 is CASSLGGGQGRYEQYF. The CDR3 region has the DNA TGTGCCAGCAGCTTGGGAGGGGGACAGGGAAGGTACGAGCAGTACTTC.

V gene TRBV6-6 combines with J gene TRBJ1-2; D remains unclear. The CDR3 is 15 residues long. V lost 2 bases and J 4 bases, leaving 14 bases between the germline ends. The germline CDR1 and CDR2 sequences are MNHNY and SVGAGI (reference sequence). CDR3 loop: CASSYGAGGSYGYTF. CDR3 coding DNA: TGTGCCAGCAGTTACGGTGCAGGCGGGTCCTATGGCTACACCTTC.

This chain joins TRBV29-1 and TRBJ2-5, with D perhaps TRBD1 (6 bases). Germline assignment: CDR1 SQVTM and CDR2 ANQGSEA. The CDR3 covers 13 residues. The germline V and J ends were trimmed by 3 bases and 5 bases, with 13 bases remaining between them. The CDR3 loop reads CSVDVTGMETQYF. CDR3 sequence (DNA): TGCAGCGTTGACGTAACAGGGATGGAGACCCAGTACTTC.

This chain connects TRBV10-3 to TRBJ2-1; perhaps TRBD2 as D (6 bases). Germline V gene data show CDR1 as ENHRY and CDR2 as SYGVKD. This CDR3 spans 15 amino acids. The ends were cut back, 10 bases at V and 0 bases at J, with 16 bases in the middle. The CDR3 region is CATLRRGSSYNEQFF. The CDR3 coding sequence is TGTGCCACCCTGAGGCGGGGAAGCTCCTACAATGAGCAGTTCTTC.

The chain employs TRBV5-1 and TRBJ2-3; TRBD2 might be the D (6 bases). V was cut by 4 bases and J by 3 bases, with 9 bases left in between. CDR1 and CDR2 from the germline V gene are SGHRS and YFSETQ. The CDR3 has 13 amino acids. The CDR3 loop is CASSNLATDTQYF. CDR3 coding DNA: TGCGCCAGCAGCAATCTAGCGACAGATACGCAGTATTTT.

V usage is TRBV9 and J usage is TRBJ2-2; perhaps TRBD2 as D (5 bases). The germline V gene encodes CDR1 SGDLS and CDR2 YYNGEE. The CDR3 has 14 residues. V dropped 4 bases and J dropped 1 base, with 8 bases sitting between them. In DNA, the CDR3 is TGTGCCAGCAGCCTAAGCGGGAACACCGGGGAGCTGTTTTTT. Encoded protein: CASSLSGNTGELFF.

This chain uses TRBV4-1 with TRBJ1-2, with 7 bases that match TRBD1. Germline CDR1 and CDR2: MGHRA and YSYEKL. CDR3 size: 14 residues. V dropped 1 base and J dropped 6; count of bases not matched to a gene: 5. The CDR3: CASSQVTGVDGYTF. The CDR3 DNA follows: TGCGCCAGCAGCCAAGTCACAGGGGTCGATGGCTACACCTTC.

The chain uses TRBV27 and TRBJ2-7; 7 nucleotides align to TRBD1. The V and J ends lost 6 bases and 0 bases, in that order; junction bases with no gene match: 8. CDR3 size: 15 residues. Per germline, CDR1 MNHEY and CDR2 SMNVEV (reference sequence). This CDR3 is CASSRTGGSSYEQYF. DNA of the CDR3: TGTGCCAGCAGCCGGACAGGTGGTTCCTCCTACGAGCAGTACTTC.

The rearrangement joins TRBV5-1 to TRBJ2-7; tentative D call: TRBD1 (6 bases). In germline, CDR1 is SGHRS, CDR2 YFSETQ. The germline V and J ends were trimmed by 4 bases and 1 base, with 21 bases remaining between them. This CDR3 is built from 17 residues. CDR3 region: CASSQTGSKLSSYEQYF. CDR3 coding DNA: TGCGCCAGCAGCCAAACAGGGTCCAAATTGAGTTCCTACGAGCAGTACTTC.